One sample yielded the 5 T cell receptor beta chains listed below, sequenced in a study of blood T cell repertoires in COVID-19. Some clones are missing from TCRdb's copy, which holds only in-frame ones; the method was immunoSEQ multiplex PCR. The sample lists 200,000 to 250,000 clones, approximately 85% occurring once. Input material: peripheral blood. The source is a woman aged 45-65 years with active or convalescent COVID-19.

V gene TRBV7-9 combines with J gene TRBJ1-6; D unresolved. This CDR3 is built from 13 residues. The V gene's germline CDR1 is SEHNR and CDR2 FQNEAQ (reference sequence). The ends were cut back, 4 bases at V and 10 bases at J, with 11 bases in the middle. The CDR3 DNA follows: TGTGCCAGCAGCTCCGAGGGTCTGTCACCCCTCCACTTT. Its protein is CASSSEGLSPLHF.

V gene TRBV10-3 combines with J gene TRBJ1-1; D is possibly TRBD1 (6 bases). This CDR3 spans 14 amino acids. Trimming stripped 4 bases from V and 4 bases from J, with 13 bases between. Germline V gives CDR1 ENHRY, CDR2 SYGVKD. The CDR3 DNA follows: TGTGCCATCAGTGCGGGAAGGACAGCCACTGAAGCTTTCTTT. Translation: CAISAGRTATEAFF.

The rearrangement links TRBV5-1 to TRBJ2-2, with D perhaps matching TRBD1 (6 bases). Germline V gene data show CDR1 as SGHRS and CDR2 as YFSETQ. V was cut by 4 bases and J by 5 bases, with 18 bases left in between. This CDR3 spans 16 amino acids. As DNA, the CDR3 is TGCGCCAGCAGCCCCCCGGGCCAAGGGGGAACCGGGGAGCTGTTTTTT. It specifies CASSPPGQGGTGELFF.

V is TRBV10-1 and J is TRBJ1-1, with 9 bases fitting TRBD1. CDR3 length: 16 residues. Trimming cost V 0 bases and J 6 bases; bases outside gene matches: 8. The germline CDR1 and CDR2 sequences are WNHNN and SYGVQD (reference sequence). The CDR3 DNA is TGCGCCAGCAGTGAGTCGCCGGGACAGGGAAGGGCTGAAGCTTTCTTT. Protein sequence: CASSESPGQGRAEAFF.

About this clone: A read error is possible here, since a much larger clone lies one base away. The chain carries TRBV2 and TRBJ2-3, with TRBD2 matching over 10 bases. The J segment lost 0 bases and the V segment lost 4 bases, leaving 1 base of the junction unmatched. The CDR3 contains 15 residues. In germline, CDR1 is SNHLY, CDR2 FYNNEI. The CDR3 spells CASSVLAGSTDTQYF. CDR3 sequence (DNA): TGTGCCAGCAGTGTACTAGCGGGGAGCACAGATACGCAGTATTTT.